This T cell receptor beta chain was documented in a study of blood T cells in healthy people across ages. Findings of the study overall: When set beside aged donors, long-lived donors presented more naive CD4+ cells and higher diversity. Getting older went along with TCR beta diversity per million T cells dropping roughly linearly.

A J-beta primer mix and a sample-barcoded 5' primer were used in a second PCR of roughly 6 to 12 cycles. Sequencing yielded, for each sample, at least 3 million paired-end reads carrying CDR3. TCRdb reanalysed the 5' RACE reads using MiXCR and keeps one entry per CDR3 protein. Among under 2 million distinct CDR3 sequences, about 31% were seen once, and the ten largest hold around 10%. Total RNA was extracted at no less than 6 micrograms per sample. Ten or more counts support this clonotype. Its antigen is currently unknown. This CDR3 has 17 amino acids. Germline V CDR1 and CDR2: ENHRY, SYGVKD. V dropped 6 bases and J dropped 4 bases, with 22 bases sitting between them.

Specimen: blood. This clonotype was obtained from a woman in her twenties or thirties in good health. The chain recombines TRBV10-3 with TRBJ2-1; tentatively, D is TRBD1 (7 bases). CDR3 nucleotides: TGTGCCATCAGGGGAGGACAGGCGACGGTCTCTTACAATGAGCAGTTCTTC. The encoded protein is CAIRGGQATVSYNEQFF.